This T cell receptor beta chain was sequenced for a study of blood T cell repertoires in COVID-19. Study background: Samples taken during acute and convalescent COVID-19 were collected in the United States, Italy and Spain.

This clone was recorded once. In germline, CDR1 is SNHLY, CDR2 FYNNEI. This CDR3 is built from 15 residues. Trimming took off 11 bases at V and 0 bases at J, with 17 bases between the two ends. Authors' processing steps: Quantification of nucleated cells was approximated via reference gene primer amplification. The repertoire was sequenced with immunoSEQ multiplex PCR; TCRdb's copy has only in-frame clones and lacks some. Clonal size and the V and J genes are those of that table, whereas D and trimming came from the DNA. The table has over 130,000 clones, around four fifths seen once. Sequencing used peripheral blood. This receptor was identified in a woman of 80 years or more with acute or convalescent COVID-19. The rearrangement joins TRBV2 to TRBJ2-1; D is unclear. The CDR3 sequence: CASKNERYSYNEQFF. CDR3 in DNA: TGTGCCTCAAAAAACGAACGGTACTCCTACAATGAGCAGTTCTTC. Looking up the rest from reference TRBV2 and TRBJ2-1 gives the full variable domain: EPEVTQTPSHQVTQMGQEVILRCVPISNHLYFYWYRQILGQKVEFLVSFYNNEISEKSEIFDDQFSVERPDGSNFTLKIRSTKLEDSAMYFCASKNERYSYNEQFFGPGTRLTVL.